The 19 T cell receptor beta chains listed next were all sequenced from one sample in a study of T cell responses to AZD1222 COVID-19 vaccine. Sequencing was performed with immunoSEQ multiplex PCR; in TCRdb, only in-frame clones are kept and a portion is missing. Of roughly 100,000 clones in the sample, approximately 96% were seen once. The sequences come from peripheral blood, collected on day 0 of AZD1222 vaccination. The source of these receptors is an adult in good health.

J is TRBJ2-2 and V is TRBV7-9; 7 nucleotides match TRBD1. CDR1 SEHNR and CDR2 FQNEAQ come from the germline V gene (reference sequence). This CDR3 spans 13 amino acids. Trimming at V came to 4 bases and at J to 6 bases, leaving 2 bases not matched to a gene. This CDR3 reads CASSSGGAGELFF. For the CDR3, the DNA is TGTGCCAGCAGCTCAGGGGGTGCCGGGGAGCTGTTTTTT.

This chain uses TRBV6-1 with TRBJ1-2; possible D gene TRBD1, 6 bases. Looked up from germline, CDR1 is MNHNS and CDR2 is SASEGT. This CDR3 region has 16 residues. The V end lost 1 base, the J end lost 1 base, and 13 bases lay between the germline ends. DNA of the CDR3: TGTGCCAGCAGTGAAGGACAGGCTGTCGTTAACTATGGCTACACCTTC. This gives the protein CASSEGQAVVNYGYTF.

This chain links TRBV27 with TRBJ2-1; 8 nucleotides match TRBD1. In germline, CDR1 is MNHEY, CDR2 SMNVEV (reference sequence). The CDR3 is made up of 16 amino acids. The J segment lost 2 bases and the V segment lost 4 bases, leaving 7 bases of the junction unmatched. CDR3 in amino acids: CASSSLGQGAYNEQFF. The CDR3 bases are TGTGCCAGCAGTTCCCTCGGACAGGGCGCCTACAATGAGCAGTTCTTC.

J is TRBJ2-1 and V is TRBV30; D remains ambiguous. Trimming took off 2 bases at V and 10 bases at J, with 15 bases between the two ends. The CDR3 is 13 residues long. The germline CDR1 and CDR2 sequences are GTSNPN and SVGIG (reference sequence). CDR3 bases: TGTGCCTGGAGTAGAGGTAACGGGCACGAGCAGTTCTTC. As protein: CAWSRGNGHEQFF.

V and J are TRBV3-1 (or the pseudogene TRBV3-2) and TRBJ2-3; D is unresolved. The CDR3 length is 12 residues. Trimming took off 0 bases at V and 6 bases at J, with 4 bases between the two ends. Germline-derived CDR1 and CDR2 are LGHDT and YNNKEL (reference sequence). The CDR3 coding sequence is TGTGCCAGCAGCCAAGACCGGGATACGCAGTATTTT. Protein sequence: CASSQDRDTQYF.

The rearrangement joins TRBV27 to TRBJ1-1; possibly TRBD1 for D (5 bases). Germline loops: CDR1 MNHEY, CDR2 SMNVEV (reference sequence). Between the trimmed V and J ends, which lost 5 bases and 4 bases, there was a span of 20 bases. This CDR3 region has 16 residues. DNA for the CDR3: TGTGCCAGCAGTCCCCTCAGGGTGGAAATAGGCACTGAAGCTTTCTTT. As protein: CASSPLRVEIGTEAFF.

The chain uses TRBV19 and TRBJ2-7; perhaps TRBD2 as D (6 bases). V was pared by 1 base and J by 5 bases, with 15 bases between. The CDR3 runs 15 residues. Germline assignment: CDR1 LNHDA and CDR2 SQIVND (reference sequence). CDR3 region: CASSIGGRDFDEQYF. DNA for the CDR3: TGTGCCAGTAGTATAGGGGGCCGGGACTTTGACGAGCAGTACTTC. Together with reference TRBV19 and TRBJ2-7, the CDR3 gives the full variable domain: DGGITQSPKYLFRKEGQNVTLSCEQNLNHDAMYWYRQDPGQGLRLIYYSQIVNDFQKGDIAEGYSVSREKKESFPLTVTSAQKNPTAFYLCASSIGGRDFDEQYFGPGTRLTVT.

This clone was seen just once. The gene calls are TRBV14 and TRBJ1-1, with D possibly TRBD1 on 6 matching bases. This CDR3 has 15 residues. The V end lost 1 base, the J end lost 4 bases, and 13 bases lay between the germline ends. Germline V gene sequence: CDR1 SGHDN, CDR2 FVKESK. The CDR3 protein is CASSQARGAGTEAFF. CDR3 in DNA: TGTGCCAGCAGCCAAGCTAGGGGGGCGGGCACTGAAGCTTTCTTT.

This chain joins TRBV7-9 and TRBJ1-2; the match to TRBD1 covers 8 bases. The CDR3 totals 15 residues. The V gene end was trimmed by 5 bases and the J gene end by 6 bases; junction bases not matched to a gene: 11. Germline loops: CDR1 SEHNR, CDR2 FQNEAQ (reference sequence). The CDR3 region is CASSPGQGSYHGYTF. The CDR3 DNA is TGTGCCAGCAGCCCCGGACAGGGATCTTACCATGGCTACACCTTC.

V is TRBV19 and J is TRBJ1-3; TRBD1 agrees at 7 bases. V was pared by 7 bases and J by 4 bases, with 7 bases of the junction left unmatched. CDR1 LNHDA and CDR2 SQIVND come from the germline V gene (reference sequence). The CDR3 runs to 14 residues. DNA of the CDR3: TGTGCCAGTAAGGAGACAGGGCCGGGAAACACCATATATTTT. Protein product: CASKETGPGNTIYF.

The chain has TRBV5-1 and TRBJ2-5, with TRBD2 matching over 9 bases. The CDR3 totals 15 residues. Trimming took 4 bases from V and 5 from J; bases not matched to a gene: 9. From germline, CDR1 is SGHRS and CDR2 YFSETQ. DNA for the CDR3: TGCGCCAGCAGCATAGAAGCGGGAGGCGGGGAGACCCAGTACTTC. Amino acid sequence: CASSIEAGGGETQYF.

The J gene is TRBJ1-1, the V gene TRBV6-5, with TRBD1 matching 7 bases. The CDR3 covers 12 residues. Germline loops: CDR1 MNHEY, CDR2 SVGAGI. With V trimmed by 5 bases and J by 10 bases, 7 bases remained unmatched. CDR3 sequence (DNA): TGTGCCAGCAGTAGGACAGGCCAAGGAGCTTTCTTT. It is translated as CASSRTGQGAFF.

This sequence joins TRBV6-4 and TRBJ1-2; 10 nucleotides agree with TRBD1. The CDR3 loop spans 14 amino acids. Trimming took 6 bases from V and 4 from J; bases not matched to a gene: 5. Per germline, CDR1 MRHNA and CDR2 SNTAGT. The CDR3 loop reads CASRPTGGGYGYTF. The DNA for the CDR3 is TGTGCCAGCAGGCCGACAGGGGGCGGCTATGGCTACACCTTC.

CDR3 loop: CASSPDRGRHEQYF. In DNA, the CDR3 is TGTGCCAGCAGTCCGGACAGGGGGCGACACGAGCAGTACTTC. The chain recombines TRBV27 with TRBJ2-7; 11 bases line up with TRBD1. The CDR3 extends over 14 amino acids. Germline V gene lookup returns CDR1 MNHEY and CDR2 SMNVEV (reference sequence). V shed 5 bases and J 5 bases; nucleotides not matched to a gene: 5.

V usage is TRBV19 and J usage is TRBJ2-1; D possibly corresponds to TRBD2 (6 bases). CDR3 length: 13 amino acids. The ends were cut back, 8 bases at V and 0 bases at J, with 8 bases in the middle. Germline V lookup: CDR1 LNHDA, CDR2 SQIVND (reference sequence). DNA for the CDR3: TGTGCCAGTGCTAGCGTCTCCTACAATGAGCAGTTCTTC. It yields the protein CASASVSYNEQFF.

V and J are TRBV6-5 and TRBJ2-7; D is perhaps TRBD2 (6 bases). Germline lookup yields CDR1 MNHEY and CDR2 SVGAGI. V lost 5 bases and J lost 0, with 14 bases in between. This CDR3 has 15 residues. Here the CDR3 DNA reads TGTGCCAGCAGTCCCCCTATCGGGAGCTCCTACGAGCAGTACTTC. Translated, it gives CASSPPIGSSYEQYF.

The chain couples TRBV29-1 to TRBJ1-2; D remains unclear. Germline CDR1 reads SQVTM; CDR2 reads ANQGSEA. The CDR3 has 13 residues. Trimming shortened V by 5 bases and J by 8 bases, and 18 bases separated the two germline ends. CDR3 residues: CSVPGRSLEGYTF. The CDR3 bases are TGCAGCGTTCCCGGACGGTCCCTGGAGGGCTACACCTTC.

The chain carries TRBV12-3 or TRBV12-4 and TRBJ1-1; the D gene is possibly TRBD1 (5 bases). Trimming left V 6 bases short and J 4 bases short, with 12 bases between. The CDR3 sequence is 13 residues long. CDR3 region: CASSLFGATEAFF. DNA of the CDR3: TGTGCCAGCAGCTTGTTTGGGGCCACTGAAGCTTTCTTT.

The rearrangement links TRBV25-1 to TRBJ1-2, with a possible D match to TRBD1 (5 bases). Germline V gene sequence: CDR1 MGHDK, CDR2 SYGVNS. This CDR3 comprises 13 residues. Trimming removed 4 bases from V and 8 bases from J, with 14 bases in between. Written as DNA, the CDR3 is TGTGCCAGCAGTGTCCAGGGAGTAGGCGGCTACACCTTC. Amino acid sequence: CASSVQGVGGYTF.